The entry below describes one T cell receptor beta chain. Its antigen remains unidentified. CD45RO+ cells plus CCR7-negative CD45RA+ TemRA cells formed CD8 memory. Germline assignment: CDR1 LGHNA and CDR2 YNFKEQ. With V trimmed by 4 bases and J by 6 bases, 10 bases remained unmatched. The length of the CDR3 is 16 residues. The record originates from a study of shared clonotypes between healthy human individuals. Study-wide results and limits: An anticipated effect of sequencing depth on clonotype sharing among donors was recognized. Some naive CD4 clonotypes, roughly 5%, turned up in common across a few donors. Compared with memory subsets, naive subsets generally had larger estimated richness.

Assay used: immunoSEQ multiplex PCR; TCRdb lists only in-frame clones, some missing. The profile covers about 690,000 clones, with about 90% appearing a single time and approximately 35% taken by the ten largest. This clonotype was obtained from a man between 18 and 35 years old in good health. Some clones in this sample may be carry-over from other donors' samples. The chain uses TRBV4-2 and TRBJ2-1; 9 bases match TRBD2. The sample taken for sequencing was memory CD8+ T cells from PBMCs. Subset defined: CD45RO+ cells pooled with CCR7-negative TemRA cells. DNA for the CDR3: TGTGCCAGCAGCCCTGGGCGGGAGGGCCTGGGCAATGAGCAGTTCTTC. It translates to CASSPGREGLGNEQFF.